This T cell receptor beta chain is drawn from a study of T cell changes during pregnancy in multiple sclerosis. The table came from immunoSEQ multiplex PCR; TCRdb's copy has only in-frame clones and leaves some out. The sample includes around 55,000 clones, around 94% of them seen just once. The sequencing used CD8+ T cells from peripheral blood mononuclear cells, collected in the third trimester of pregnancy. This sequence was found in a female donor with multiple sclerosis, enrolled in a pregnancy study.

The CDR3 is CASKLSTGGYSGANVLTF. Here the CDR3 DNA reads TGTGCCAGCAAACTTAGCACAGGGGGCTACTCTGGGGCCAACGTCCTGACTTTC. This chain uses TRBV27 with TRBJ2-6, with TRBD1 matching 9 bases. The germline gives CDR1 MNHEY, CDR2 SMNVEV (reference sequence). J was trimmed by 0 bases and V by 7 bases; bases with no gene match: 10. The CDR3 is 18 amino acids. Using reference TRBV27 and TRBJ2-6 for the parts outside the CDR3, the full variable domain is EAQVTQNPRYLITVTGKKLTVTCSQNMNHEYMSWYRQDPGLGLRQIYYSMNVEVTDKGDVPEGYKVSRKEKRNFPLILESPSPNQTSLYFCASKLSTGGYSGANVLTFGAGSRLTVL.